These 26 T cell receptor beta chains were all obtained from the same sample, sequenced in a study of shared clonotypes between healthy human individuals. Measured with immunoSEQ multiplex PCR; TCRdb has only the in-frame clones, and not every one. Counted here are 2.3 million or so clones, 85% to 95% occurring once; the ten biggest clones make up 0.35% to 0.5%. Material for sequencing was naive CD4+ T cells from PBMCs. Stated subset: CD45RA+ positively selected. Receptor source: a young man in good health. Some clones in this sample may be carry-over from other donors' samples.

The count of this clone is one. The chain combines TRBV5-5 with TRBJ2-1, with D possibly matching TRBD1 (5 bases). CDR1 is SGHKS, CDR2 YYEKEE, per germline (reference sequence). Trimming took 4 bases from V and 0 from J, leaving 11 bases between them. The CDR3 is 15 amino acids. Here the CDR3 DNA reads TGTGCCAGCAGCCGTGCGCAGGGCTCCTACAATGAGCAGTTCTTC. Its protein product is CASSRAQGSYNEQFF.

V is TRBV5-4 and J is TRBJ1-2; maybe TRBD1 (6 bases). This CDR3 is built from 16 residues. V was clipped by 4 bases and J by 1 base, with 17 bases between them. Per the germline V gene, CDR1 is SGHNT and CDR2 is YYREEE (reference sequence). CDR3 protein: CASSPEGGARNYGYTF. The DNA for the CDR3 is TGTGCCAGCAGCCCGGAGGGGGGGGCGCGTAACTATGGCTACACCTTC.

Comment on this clone: This same CDR3 is encoded by further DNA sequences in the sample. For the CDR3, the DNA is TGCGCCAGCAGCTTGGCCCCCGGTCCGGGCACTGAAGCTTTCTTT. This translates into CASSLAPGPGTEAFF. The V gene is TRBV5-1, the J gene TRBJ1-1; D is unresolved. This CDR3 spans 15 amino acids. The V and J ends lost 0 bases and 4 bases respectively, with 13 bases between them. Germline CDR1 reads SGHRS; CDR2 reads YFSETQ.

Only one count was recorded for this clone. Within the sample, other DNA sequences also encode this same CDR3. The chain has TRBV20-1 and TRBJ2-1; D remains ambiguous. Germline V gene sequence: CDR1 DFQATT, CDR2 SNEGSKA (reference sequence). The CDR3 runs to 11 residues. V was clipped by 0 bases and J by 10 bases, with 7 bases between them. The CDR3 loop is CSARDRTEQFF. The DNA of the CDR3 is TGCAGTGCTAGAGATCGAACGGAGCAGTTCTTC.

The chain uses TRBV2 and TRBJ2-3; 8 positions match TRBD1. CDR3 length: 15 amino acids. The junction had 4 bases not matched to a gene; V was cut back by 5 bases and J by 0 bases. Germline V gene data show CDR1 as SNHLY and CDR2 as FYNNEI. CDR3 in DNA: TGTGCCAGCAGTTCCCGGACAGGGAGCACAGATACGCAGTATTTT. Translated: CASSSRTGSTDTQYF.

This chain's CDR3 is CASSRTPQDDRGELFF. The CDR3, as DNA: TGTGCCAGCAGCCGCACGCCCCAGGATGATCGCGGGGAGCTGTTTTTT. The chain uses TRBV4-2 and TRBJ2-2, with D unclear. The germline V gene encodes CDR1 LGHNA and CDR2 YNFKEQ. The CDR3 extends over 16 amino acids. The ends were cut back, 4 bases at V and 7 bases at J, with 19 bases in the middle.

V is TRBV6-1 and J is TRBJ1-5, with 7 bases that match TRBD1. CDR1 is MNHNS, CDR2 SASEGT, per germline. Trimming at V came to 6 bases and at J to 4 bases, leaving 9 bases not matched to a gene. The CDR3 is 15 amino acids. The CDR3 loop reads CASRSKTGSNQPQHF. CDR3 nucleotides: TGTGCCAGCAGATCTAAGACAGGGTCTAATCAGCCCCAGCATTTT.

This chain uses TRBV5-4 with TRBJ2-7; 7 bases fit TRBD1. Germline V CDR1 and CDR2: SGHNT, YYREEE (reference sequence). J gave up 7 bases and V 4 bases, and 14 bases lay outside the gene matches. CDR3 length: 15 amino acids. DNA for the CDR3: TGTGCCAGCAGCCTTCGCGACAGGGACGCAAGGGAGCAGTACTTC. Translating gives CASSLRDRDAREQYF.

This clone was counted a single time. CDR3: CASSPELGTGGGYTF. The CDR3 bases are TGCGCCAGCAGCCCAGAACTTGGGACAGGGGGTGGCTACACCTTC. The V and J genes are TRBV5-1 and TRBJ1-2, with 11 bases lining up with TRBD1. V shed 4 bases, J shed 7 bases, and the junction held 9 bases outside the gene matches. CDR3 length: 15 amino acids. CDR1 and CDR2 from the germline V gene are SGHRS and YFSETQ.

The chain employs TRBV5-1 and TRBJ2-7, with D tentatively TRBD2 (6 bases). Per the germline V gene, CDR1 is SGHRS and CDR2 is YFSETQ. The ends were cut back, 4 bases at V and 7 bases at J, with 12 bases in the middle. The CDR3 is 12 amino acids. CDR3 sequence: CASSTGLLEQYF. The CDR3 DNA is TGCGCCAGCAGCACGGGACTGCTGGAGCAGTACTTC.

This clone was seen just once. The rearrangement joins TRBV19 to TRBJ1-1; D is ambiguous. The CDR3 runs to 13 residues. V was shortened by 6 bases and J by 1 base, with 9 bases between the two germline ends. Germline assignment: CDR1 LNHDA and CDR2 SQIVND (reference sequence). Here the CDR3 DNA reads TGTGCCAGTAGCCCCCTTGAGAACACTGAAGCTTTCTTT. Its protein is CASSPLENTEAFF.

The chain is built from TRBV5-8 and TRBJ1-1; TRBD1 matches 8 bases. This CDR3 contains 17 residues. The V segment lost 5 bases and the J segment 0 bases; nucleotides outside the gene matches: 12. Looked up from germline, CDR1 is SGHTS and CDR2 is YDEGEE. CDR3 DNA sequence: TGTGCCAGCAGTTTACTCCAGAGGACAGGGATGAACACTGAAGCTTTCTTT. Translating gives CASSLLQRTGMNTEAFF.

The CDR3 DNA is TGTGCCAGCCTTCCCACATCGGTTAGAACCGCGAACACTGAAGCTTTCTTT. Translation gives CASLPTSVRTANTEAFF. The chain links TRBV7-2 to TRBJ1-1; no reliable D call. From germline, CDR1 is SGHTA and CDR2 FQGNSA. CDR3 length equals 17 residues. The V and J ends lost 8 bases and 1 base respectively, with 23 bases between them.

The V and J genes are TRBV4-2 and TRBJ2-7; TRBD1 aligns across 10 bases. In germline, CDR1 is LGHNA, CDR2 YNFKEQ. CDR3 length: 15 residues. The trim removed 4 bases at V and 3 bases at J, leaving 6 bases unmatched. The CDR3 region is CASSRGQGVLYEQYF. DNA of the CDR3: TGTGCCAGCAGCCGCGGACAGGGGGTTCTCTACGAGCAGTACTTC.

In this sample, this clone turned up once. CDR3 amino acids: CASSLLAGSSYNEQFF. DNA for the CDR3: TGTGCCAGCTCACTGCTAGCGGGCAGCTCCTACAATGAGCAGTTCTTC. The chain couples TRBV18 to TRBJ2-1, with 8 bases that match TRBD2. This CDR3 is built from 16 residues. The germline gives CDR1 KGHSH, CDR2 LQKENI. Unmatched junction bases numbered 5, after V lost 4 bases and J lost 0 bases. Using reference TRBV18 and TRBJ2-1 for the parts outside the CDR3, the full variable domain is NAGVMQNPRHLVRRRGQEARLRCSPMKGHSHVYWYRQLPEEGLKFMVYLQKENIIDESGMPKERFSAEFPKEGPSILRIQQVVRGDSAAYFCASSLLAGSSYNEQFFGPGTRLTVL.

The V call is TRBV6-5, the J call TRBJ2-1, with TRBD1 matching over 8 bases. Trimming at V came to 8 bases and at J to 8 bases, leaving 11 bases not matched to a gene. Germline V CDR1 and CDR2: MNHEY, SVGAGI. This CDR3 has 14 amino acids. The CDR3 nucleotides are TGTGCCAGCCGTGGGGCAGGGGGCACCGATGAGCAGTTCTTC. It is translated as CASRGAGGTDEQFF.

V is TRBV27 and J is TRBJ2-7, with no clear D. Between the trimmed V and J ends, which lost 7 bases and 3 bases, there was a span of 10 bases. Germline V lookup: CDR1 MNHEY, CDR2 SMNVEV (reference sequence). The CDR3 covers 12 residues. The chain's CDR3 is CASKPNLYEQYF. DNA for the CDR3: TGTGCCAGCAAACCGAACCTCTACGAGCAGTACTTC.

The chain links TRBV28 to TRBJ2-1; tentative D call: TRBD2 (6 bases). Germline-derived CDR1 and CDR2 are MDHEN and SYDVKM. With 5 bases removed from V and 8 bases from J, the gap between germline ends came to 19 bases. The CDR3 sequence is 15 residues long. The CDR3 region has the DNA TGTGCCAGCAGTCCTCCAGTCGGGAGTAGCGATGAGCAGTTCTTC. Encoded protein: CASSPPVGSSDEQFF.

CDR3 coding DNA: TGTGCCAGCAGCCGCAGGGGATCCGGAAACACCATATATTTT. It is translated as CASSRRGSGNTIYF. The chain carries TRBV14 and TRBJ1-3; D perhaps matches TRBD1 (6 bases). This CDR3 has 14 residues. Germline loops: CDR1 SGHDN, CDR2 FVKESK. The V gene lost 4 bases and the J gene lost 4 bases, with 11 bases spanning the gap.

This chain joins TRBV2 and TRBJ2-2; the D gene is possibly TRBD1 (6 bases). CDR1 and CDR2 (germline): SNHLY, FYNNEI. Deletions cut 4 bases from V and 6 bases from J, with 12 bases between. The CDR3 spans 14 residues. CDR3 amino acids: CASSGQGIPGELFF. Written as DNA, the CDR3 is TGTGCCAGCAGTGGCCAGGGGATCCCCGGGGAGCTGTTTTTT.

This rearrangement joins TRBV9 to TRBJ2-3; 8 positions agree with TRBD2. V was clipped by 4 bases and J by 3 bases; unmatched bases: 10. Per germline, CDR1 SGDLS and CDR2 YYNGEE. CDR3 size: 16 residues. DNA for the CDR3: TGTGCCAGCAGCCCTTACGGGAGGGCCTTAACAGATACGCAGTATTTT. It codes for CASSPYGRALTDTQYF.

V gene TRBV2 combines with J gene TRBJ2-3; 7 bases agree with TRBD2. Trimming cost V 5 bases and J 1 base; bases outside gene matches: 6. The CDR3 has 15 residues. The V gene's germline CDR1 is SNHLY and CDR2 FYNNEI. The CDR3 DNA sequence: TGTGCCAGCAGTCGAGATGGGGGGGGCACAGATACGCAGTATTTT. It codes for CASSRDGGGTDTQYF.

About this clone: This sample also contains other DNA sequences that code for the same CDR3. The rearrangement links TRBV5-1 to TRBJ2-3; 10 bases match TRBD2. After removal of 2 bases from V and 1 base from J, the junction contained 1 base not matched to a gene. The CDR3 extends over 15 amino acids. Germline V gives CDR1 SGHRS, CDR2 YFSETQ. CDR3 protein: CASSLAGGRTDTQYF. CDR3 nucleotide sequence: TGCGCCAGCAGCTTAGCGGGAGGGCGCACAGATACGCAGTATTTT.

The CDR3 sequence is CASSLGSYSNEQFF. CDR3 DNA sequence: TGTGCCAGCAGCTTAGGTAGTTATAGCAATGAGCAGTTCTTC. V and J are TRBV7-7 and TRBJ2-1; D is undetermined. The CDR3 consists of 14 residues. Germline CDR1 SSHAT, CDR2 FNYEAQ (reference sequence). V was cut by 1 base and J by 6 bases, with 10 bases left in between.

V gene TRBV5-1 combines with J gene TRBJ2-3; 10 nucleotides line up with TRBD2. The V gene end was trimmed by 1 base and the J gene end by 6 bases; junction bases not matched to a gene: 5. Germline V lookup: CDR1 SGHRS, CDR2 YFSETQ. This CDR3 is built from 15 residues. CDR3 residues: CASSLIAGGPDTQYF. For the CDR3, the DNA is TGCGCCAGCAGCTTGATAGCGGGGGGCCCGGATACGCAGTATTTT.

The chain carries TRBV19 and TRBJ2-2; 8 nucleotides agree with TRBD1. V trimming: 7 bases; J trimming: 7 bases; junction bases outside the gene matches: 14. CDR1 is LNHDA and CDR2 is SQIVND in the germline V gene (reference sequence). The CDR3 has 16 residues. The CDR3 is CASTRYRQGMYGELFF. In nucleotides, the CDR3 is TGTGCCAGTACCCGGTATCGACAGGGGATGTACGGGGAGCTGTTTTTT.